The sequence of this TCR beta chain was determined in a study of T cells expressing NK-cell markers. TCRdb re-analyzed the 5' RACE reads; it lists each CDR3 protein once, without DNA. In total, the table holds 150,000 to 200,000 distinct CDR3 sequences. The CDR3 is made up of 14 amino acids. Germline assignment: CDR1 MNHEY and CDR2 SMNVEV (reference sequence). The TCR was taken from a man aged 18-70 years in good health. Sequences were obtained from blood T cells: a sorted CD56 or NKG2C T cell subset, CD4+ or CD8+ T cells, or bulk PBMC T cells (not recorded which). This rearrangement joins TRBV27 to TRBJ1-1; TCRdb's D gene call, TRBD1, goes unchecked for lack of DNA. CDR3 sequence reads: CASSLSHKTGKAFF.